This entry is about one T cell receptor (beta chain). Its antigen target is currently unknown. Base qualities are not at hand, and no much larger clone is one base apart. Ficoll-Paque density gradient centrifugation was used to isolate PBMCs. This sample stems from a study of T-cell memory formation after mild COVID-19 (dated by TCRdb to 2020 to 2023). Some background on the complete study: TCR sequence clusters from the two donors were largely donor specific. The cohort comprised two young, previously healthy adult volunteers, one female and one male. In a couple of donors, T-cell clones that expanded and contracted after mild COVID-19 were tracked by sequencing TCRalpha and TCRbeta repertoires over time.

What the study reported, not specific to this receptor: Contracting CD4+ clones turned up mainly in the CM and EM memory subsets, whereas EMRA was where CD8+ clones were enriched. SARS-CoV-2 specificity was not confirmed for the second-wave clones peaking on day 37. The detection of some responding clones in pre-infection memory suggests that pre-existing cross-reactive memory T cells joined the SARS-CoV-2 response. Only two mild cases were covered by the study, and larger cohorts that include severe cases with pre-infection samples were considered necessary. Clones contracting from day 15 to 85 had balanced CD4/CD8 phenotypes, while a second wave expanding from day 15 to 37 was biased towards CD4+.

For sequencing, an Illumina NovaSeq 6000 was employed. cDNA libraries for TCRalpha and TCRbeta were prepared by 5'RACE using constant-segment primers, with sample barcodes and unique molecular identifiers added. RNA was extracted from every sample with Trizol reagent. The libraries were amplified in two PCR steps, and the second step added a second sample barcode and Illumina TruSeq adapters. Sequencing of the libraries was done on an Illumina NovaSeq, producing 2 x 150 bp paired-end reads. The original methods were these. Demultiplexing of reads and collapsing into UMI-guided consensus sequences were performed with migec v1.2.7. Using mixcr v2.1.11, UMI consensuses were aligned to TRA and TRB V and J templates and then assembled into clonotypes. A clonotype was counted as expanded or contracted only if both edgeR and NoisET called the change significant, with noise models trained on biological replicates. For edgeR calls, the cutoffs were a false discovery rate-adjusted p below 0.01 and a log2 fold-change threshold of 1. PCA with hierarchical clustering of max-normalized trajectories of the 1000 most abundant clonotypes was used as exploratory dynamics analysis. Separately sequenced CD4+ and CD8+ repertoires were used to assign a CD4 or CD8 phenotype to each responding clone. TCRdb trimmed the raw reads at Q25, called clones with MiXCR and kept productive beta chains. Rows matching on CDR3 protein sequence are summarized as one entry with the most common DNA and genes. The V and J calls were determined by TCRdb, not by the authors. This sample lists 250,000 or so distinct CDR3 sequences; 8% to 9.5% were detected once. The ten largest clonotypes hold around 20% of the sample.

The sample was PBMCs or a T cell subset sorted from them (not recorded which). The clonotype originates from a man between 18 and 29 years old who had mild COVID-19 (a few samples of this study predate the infection). The sample titles of this study are shuffled in the database, so cell type and time point are left out; the donor was told from shared clones.

In nucleotides, the sequence is TGTGCCATCAGTGAGTCGAAAGGGCGAGGGAACACTGAAGCTTTCTTT. Protein translation: CAISESKGRGNTEAFF. Rearrangement joined TRBV10-3 to TRBJ1-1, with the D gene too uncertain to name. CDR3 length: 16 amino acids, cysteine to phenylalanine. Of all the DNA, just the CDR3 is kept, 48 bases in frame from base 1. The germline V gene gives CDR1 as ENHRY and CDR2 as SYGVKD. At the junction V is shortened by 0 bases and J by 1 base, with 12 bases in between.